Presented here are 26 T cell receptor beta chains from one specimen sequenced in a study of monozygotic twins with cystic fibrosis. The method was immunoSEQ multiplex PCR; TCRdb's version includes in-frame clones alone and lacks a portion of them. The data show 39,000 or so clones, 75% to 95% seen once. Source material: blood. These receptors came from a boy between 2 and 15 years old with cystic fibrosis.

This chain links TRBV19 with TRBJ1-5; no firm D call. This CDR3 spans 13 amino acids. With 7 bases removed from V and 7 bases from J, the gap between germline ends came to 14 bases. The germline CDR1 and CDR2 sequences are LNHDA and SQIVND (reference sequence). CDR3 sequence (DNA): TGTGCCAGTATCCCCGGGCTTGGCCAGCCCCAGCATTTT. It codes for CASIPGLGQPQHF.

V and J are TRBV11-3 and TRBJ2-1; either TRBD1 or TRBD2 may supply D (6 bases each). With 2 bases removed from V and 6 bases from J, the gap between germline ends came to 11 bases. CDR1 and CDR2 (germline): SGHNT, YENEEA. The CDR3 is 14 amino acids. The DNA of the CDR3 is TGTGCCAGCAGCTTAAGGGGGGCCATCAATGAGCAGTTCTTC. Amino acid sequence: CASSLRGAINEQFF.

This clone was seen only a few times. The genes are TRBV2 and TRBJ1-2, with D perhaps matching TRBD1 (5 bases). The CDR3 consists of 13 residues. The germline V gene has CDR1 SNHLY and CDR2 FYNNEI. Trimming pared 7 bases from V and 6 bases from J, leaving 15 bases between. The CDR3 nucleotides are TGTGCCAGCATCAGGGACGGCGGGGATGGCTACACCTTC. Translation gives CASIRDGGDGYTF. Filled out from reference TRBV2 and TRBJ1-2, the complete variable domain reads EPEVTQTPSHQVTQMGQEVILRCVPISNHLYFYWYRQILGQKVEFLVSFYNNEISEKSEIFDDQFSVERPDGSNFTLKIRSTKLEDSAMYFCASIRDGGDGYTFGSGTRLTVV.

V is TRBV7-9 and J is TRBJ1-1; D is possibly TRBD1 (6 bases). CDR3 length: 16 residues. V was cut by 3 bases and J by 1 base, with 15 bases left in between. Germline V gene lookup returns CDR1 SEHNR and CDR2 FQNEAQ (reference sequence). The CDR3 sequence is CASSFGGGQTNTEAFF. In DNA, the CDR3 is TGTGCCAGCAGCTTTGGTGGGGGCCAGACGAACACTGAAGCTTTCTTT.

V and J are TRBV6-5 and TRBJ1-1; a possible D gene is TRBD1 (6 bases). Trimming removed 5 bases from V and 6 bases from J, with 16 bases in between. CDR1 is MNHEY, CDR2 SVGAGI, per germline. The CDR3 covers 14 residues. In DNA form, the CDR3 reads TGTGCCAGCAGTCAGGGGTCCTTCAGCGCTGAAGCTTTCTTT. The encoded protein is CASSQGSFSAEAFF.

The gene calls are TRBV19 and TRBJ1-1; 8 bases line up with TRBD1. This CDR3 comprises 15 residues. Germline values: CDR1 LNHDA, CDR2 SQIVND (reference sequence). V shed 0 bases and J 6 bases; nucleotides not matched to a gene: 6. The CDR3 region has the DNA TGTGCCAGTAGTATAGAATCCGGGACAGGCGCTGAAGCTTTCTTT. This encodes CASSIESGTGAEAFF. Full variable domain (rest looked up from reference TRBV19 and TRBJ1-1): DGGITQSPKYLFRKEGQNVTLSCEQNLNHDAMYWYRQDPGQGLRLIYYSQIVNDFQKGDIAEGYSVSREKKESFPLTVTSAQKNPTAFYLCASSIESGTGAEAFFGQGTRLTVV.

This chain connects TRBV11-2 to TRBJ1-1, with D possibly matching TRBD1 (6 bases). The germline V gene encodes CDR1 SGHAT and CDR2 FQNNGV. The CDR3 consists of 15 residues. The ends were cut back, 0 bases at V and 5 bases at J, with 13 bases in the middle. The CDR3 bases are TGTGCCAGCAGCTTAGATGAGGGGGGAGGGACTGAAGCTTTCTTT. Amino acid sequence: CASSLDEGGGTEAFF.

The gene calls are TRBV20-1 and TRBJ1-2; 8 bases match TRBD1. The CDR3 is 11 amino acids. Germline trimming cut 4 bases from V and 7 bases from J; bases unmatched to any gene: 2. Per germline, CDR1 DFQATT and CDR2 SNEGSKA (reference sequence). The chain's CDR3 is CSANGQGGYTF. CDR3 sequence (DNA): TGCAGTGCTAACGGACAGGGTGGCTACACCTTC.

This chain uses TRBV5-1 with TRBJ2-3; D is ambiguous. CDR1 SGHRS and CDR2 YFSETQ come from the germline V gene. Trimming shortened V by 0 bases and J by 0 bases, and 14 bases separated the two germline ends. The CDR3 spans 17 residues. In nucleotides, the CDR3 is TGCGCCAGCAGCTTGGTGAGAACATCCCCTAGCACAGATACGCAGTATTTT. Translating it yields CASSLVRTSPSTDTQYF.

V usage is TRBV4-2 and J usage is TRBJ1-2, with 7 bases aligning to TRBD1. Trimming at V came to 0 bases and at J to 0 bases, leaving 1 base not matched to a gene. The CDR3 has 15 amino acids. CDR1 is LGHNA, CDR2 YNFKEQ, per germline. CDR3 protein: CASSQETGSNYGYTF. The CDR3 DNA follows: TGTGCCAGCAGCCAAGAGACAGGGTCTAACTATGGCTACACCTTC.

This chain joins TRBV27 and TRBJ1-1; D not certain. This CDR3 contains 16 residues. Germline values: CDR1 MNHEY, CDR2 SMNVEV (reference sequence). Trimming took off 0 bases at V and 3 bases at J, with 14 bases between the two ends. The CDR3 loop is CASSLSRQPGYTEAFF. CDR3 sequence (DNA): TGTGCCAGCAGTTTATCGAGGCAGCCGGGGTACACTGAAGCTTTCTTT.

The chain carries TRBV4-3 and TRBJ2-3, with 11 bases matching TRBD2. This CDR3 is built from 16 residues. Germline CDR1 and CDR2: LGHNA and YSLEER. The junction had 5 bases not matched to a gene; V was cut back by 0 bases and J by 6 bases. The CDR3 DNA sequence: TGCGCCAGCAGCCAAGACGCTAGCGGGGGGAAGGATACGCAGTATTTT. Protein sequence: CASSQDASGGKDTQYF.

V and J are TRBV7-9 and TRBJ2-5; D gene unclear. Germline V gene sequence: CDR1 SEHNR, CDR2 FQNEAQ (reference sequence). There are 14 residues in the CDR3. V was trimmed by 0 bases and J by 3 bases, leaving 8 bases between them. The CDR3 nucleotides are TGTGCCAGCAGCTTAGCGAGTGACGAAGAGACCCAGTACTTC. Protein product: CASSLASDEETQYF.

V gene TRBV4-3 combines with J gene TRBJ1-4, with D perhaps TRBD1 (5 bases). V gave up 0 bases and J gave up 6 bases, with 11 bases separating them. The CDR3 spans 15 residues. CDR1 LGHNA and CDR2 YSLEER come from the germline V gene. The CDR3 DNA reads TGCGCCAGCAGCCAAGATGAGGGCAGGGATGAAAAACTGTTTTTT. Protein product: CASSQDEGRDEKLFF.

V gene TRBV7-9 combines with J gene TRBJ1-1; the match to TRBD1 covers 9 bases. This CDR3 comprises 14 residues. The V gene end was trimmed by 3 bases and the J gene end by 4 bases; junction bases not matched to a gene: 3. Germline CDR1 is SEHNR and CDR2 is FQNEAQ (reference sequence). CDR3 sequence (DNA): TGTGCCAGCAGCTTCCCGGGACAGGGCACTGAAGCTTTCTTT. As protein: CASSFPGQGTEAFF. Full variable domain (rest looked up from reference TRBV7-9 and TRBJ1-1): DTGVSQNPRHKITKRGQNVTFRCDPISEHNRLYWYRQTLGQGPEFLTYFQNEAQLEKSRLLSDRFSAERPKGSFSTLEIQRTEQGDSAMYLCASSFPGQGTEAFFGQGTRLTVV.

The chain uses TRBV7-2 and TRBJ1-2; unclear D gene. The CDR3 extends over 14 amino acids. V shed 2 bases and J shed 7 bases, with 14 bases lying between them. Germline assignment: CDR1 SGHTA and CDR2 FQGNSA. This CDR3 reads CASSLMRSGSGYTF. The CDR3, as DNA: TGTGCCAGCAGCTTAATGAGGAGTGGGTCTGGCTACACCTTC.

CDR3 in DNA: TGTGCCAGCAGTTACTCGGACAGGATAAATTATGGCTACACCTTC. Protein product: CASSYSDRINYGYTF. This chain connects TRBV6-5 to TRBJ1-2; 7 bases agree with TRBD1. The CDR3 length is 15 residues. Germline V gene sequence: CDR1 MNHEY, CDR2 SVGAGI. Germline trimming cut 0 bases from V and 5 bases from J; bases unmatched to any gene: 6.

The J gene is TRBJ2-7, the V gene TRBV7-8; D may be TRBD2 (5 bases). The CDR3 length is 14 residues. In germline, CDR1 is SGHVS, CDR2 FQNEAQ. V dropped 0 bases and J dropped 4 bases, with 10 bases sitting between them. The CDR3 DNA reads TGTGCCAGCAGCTTAGCGGGAGATGTATACGAGCAGTACTTC. Encoded protein: CASSLAGDVYEQYF.

The rearrangement links TRBV4-1 to TRBJ2-1, with D possibly being TRBD1 (5 bases). CDR1 MGHRA and CDR2 YSYEKL come from the germline V gene. With 1 base removed from V and 0 bases from J, the gap between germline ends came to 13 bases. The CDR3 totals 17 residues. DNA of the CDR3: TGCGCCAGCAGCCAAGGGGCAGGGCTGAGCTCCTACAATGAGCAGTTCTTC. It yields the protein CASSQGAGLSSYNEQFF.

V and J are TRBV19 and TRBJ1-5; D not resolved. The germline V and J ends were trimmed by 3 bases and 1 base, with 4 bases remaining between them. Germline V gives CDR1 LNHDA, CDR2 SQIVND (reference sequence). The CDR3 length is 13 residues. This CDR3 is CASSMVSNQPQHF. The CDR3 bases are TGTGCCAGTAGTATGGTAAGCAATCAGCCCCAGCATTTT.

This chain uses TRBV18 with TRBJ2-3, with 8 bases fitting TRBD1. The V and J ends lost 2 bases and 2 bases, in that order; junction bases with no gene match: 6. The V gene's germline CDR1 is KGHSH and CDR2 LQKENI. The length of the CDR3 is 16 residues. In DNA form, the CDR3 reads TGTGCCAGCTCACCAGGGCAGGGGGCTTTCACAGATACGCAGTATTTT. This codes for CASSPGQGAFTDTQYF.

The chain couples TRBV6-5 to TRBJ2-7; 11 bases match TRBD2. V shed 5 bases and J 7 bases; nucleotides not matched to a gene: 10. CDR3 length: 15 amino acids. Germline assignment: CDR1 MNHEY and CDR2 SVGAGI. The chain's CDR3 is CASSPSLAGAGEQYF. The CDR3 DNA follows: TGTGCCAGCAGTCCCTCACTAGCGGGGGCGGGGGAGCAGTACTTC.

V usage is TRBV6-1 and J usage is TRBJ2-5, with TRBD1 identical over 7 bases. V shed 6 bases and J 5 bases; nucleotides not matched to a gene: 6. The CDR3 has 13 amino acids. Germline V CDR1 and CDR2: MNHNS, SASEGT. CDR3 region: CASSGTASETQYF. The DNA of the CDR3 is TGTGCCAGCAGCGGGACAGCGTCGGAGACCCAGTACTTC.

The V and J genes are TRBV19 and TRBJ1-1; maybe TRBD1 (6 bases). V dropped 7 bases and J dropped 2 bases, with 14 bases sitting between them. CDR3 length: 14 amino acids. Germline V gene data show CDR1 as LNHDA and CDR2 as SQIVND (reference sequence). CDR3 amino acids: CASTPGQSNTEAFF. The CDR3 bases are TGTGCCAGTACCCCGGGACAATCCAACACTGAAGCTTTCTTT.

This clone appeared once. The chain couples TRBV5-8 to TRBJ1-5; D call uncertain. CDR3 size: 12 residues. V was shortened by 5 bases and J by 2 bases, with 5 bases between the two germline ends. From germline, CDR1 is SGHTS and CDR2 YDEGEE. The CDR3 loop reads CASRGGNQPQHF. CDR3 in DNA: TGTGCCAGCAGAGGTGGCAATCAGCCCCAGCATTTT.

The chain is built from TRBV4-3 and TRBJ2-7; 7 bases map to TRBD2. Unmatched junction bases numbered 9, after V lost 1 base and J lost 6 bases. Germline CDR1 is LGHNA and CDR2 is YSLEER. The CDR3 consists of 15 residues. CDR3 region: CASSQVLAGVPEQYF. The CDR3 coding sequence is TGCGCCAGCAGCCAAGTATTGGCGGGGGTCCCCGAGCAGTACTTC.